This T cell receptor (beta chain) stems from a study of T cells after yellow fever vaccination. Overall study findings and caveats: There was a possibility that FACS-sorted repertoires contained abundant clonotypes contaminating from the bulk population. Among primary-vaccination clones, most reappeared after the booster, at 96% for CD4 and about 90% for CD8. A weaker secondary response peaked on day 5, the primary on day 15.

5'RACE template switching produced TCR cDNA carrying a universal primer site and UMIs. TCRdb reanalysed the 5' RACE reads using MiXCR and keeps one entry per CDR3 protein. The table includes around 310,000 distinct CDR3 sequences, around 3.9% detected once. This clonotype has ten or more counts. No antigen is known for it. The CDR3 is 14 amino acids. CDR1 SGHTA and CDR2 FQGNSA come from the germline V gene. The ends were cut back, 8 bases at V and 3 bases at J, with 13 bases in the middle. Sequenced here: PBMCs, sampled 5 days after the yellow fever booster vaccination. The sequence was obtained from a man younger than 35 who received the YFV17D yellow fever vaccine. This chain connects TRBV7-2 to TRBJ2-2; D is unresolved. The CDR3 sequence is CASFDVGYTGELFF. CDR3 coding DNA: TGTGCCAGCTTCGACGTGGGGTACACCGGGGAGCTGTTTTTT. The entire variable domain, with the rest obtained from reference TRBV7-2 and TRBJ2-2, is as follows: GAGVSQSPSNKVTEKGKDVELRCDPISGHTALYWYRQSLGQGLEFLIYFQGNSAPDKSGLPSDRFSAERTGGSVSTLTIQRTQQEDSAVYLCASFDVGYTGELFFGEGSRLTVL.